The 4 T cell receptor beta chains presented below share a single source sample, sequenced in a study of blood T cells in healthy people across ages (dated by TCRdb to between 2015 and 2016). The method behind the library was 5' RACE. Sequencing relied on an Illumina HiSeq 2500. A second roughly 6 to 12 cycle PCR used a sample-barcoded 5' primer and a J-beta primer mix. Using fastp at Q25 and MiXCR, TCRdb reprocessed the public reads and kept productive beta chains. Rows with a matching CDR3 protein are joined into one entry that keeps the most common DNA and genes. For this sample the table gives about 1.1 million distinct CDR3 sequences, of which around two fifths were detected only once. Around 13% of the sample is in the top ten clones. Material: blood. All receptors derive from a man between 18 and 29 years old in good health.

V is TRBV5-6 and J is TRBJ2-3; TRBD1 or TRBD2 may be the D gene (5 bases each). Germline V gene lookup returns CDR1 SGHDT and CDR2 YYEEEE. V was trimmed by 7 bases and J by 3 bases, leaving 12 bases between them. This CDR3 contains 13 residues. The CDR3 DNA is TGTGCCAGCTCCTTCGGGGCAACAGATACGCAGTATTTT. Its protein is CASSFGATDTQYF.

This chain connects TRBV6-6 to TRBJ1-1, with D hard to call. Germline-derived CDR1 and CDR2 are MNHNY and SVGAGI (reference sequence). Trimming cost V 0 bases and J 7 bases, with 9 bases left between them. The CDR3 contains 13 residues. The CDR3 DNA reads as TGTGCCAGCAGTTACTCGAAAATTGGTGAAGCTTTCTTT. It codes for CASSYSKIGEAFF.

Turning to this clonotype: A much larger clone lies a single base off, so this may be a read error. V is TRBV25-1 and J is TRBJ1-1; no clear D. V lost 7 bases and J 3 bases, leaving 9 bases between the germline ends. There are 12 residues in the CDR3. In germline, CDR1 is MGHDK, CDR2 SYGVNS. This CDR3 reads CASKGTHTEAFF. Written as DNA, the CDR3 is TGTGCCAGCAAAGGCACGCACACTGAAGCTTTCTTT.

The chain joins TRBV29-1 to TRBJ1-5, with D unclear. Germline V gives CDR1 SQVTM, CDR2 ANQGSEA. The CDR3 loop spans 13 amino acids. The V end was cut by 5 bases, the J end by 3 bases, with 11 bases between. CDR3 coding DNA: TGCAGCGTTACAGACGGAAACAATCAGCCCCAGCATTTT. Translation: CSVTDGNNQPQHF.